This T cell receptor beta chain was obtained from a study of T cells in Graves' hyperthyroidism and ophthalmopathy. Background on the study: Blood was drawn when the patient was first diagnosed and still untreated.

The germline gives CDR1 KGHDR, CDR2 SFDVKD. The CDR3 spans 17 residues. V lost 4 bases, J lost 3 bases, and 10 bases stayed unmatched. Researchers amplified the TCR beta CDR3 regions from RNA transcripts. A first-round RT-PCR of the TCR CDR3 used the HTBI primer set. TCRdb independently ran MiXCR on the multiplex PCR reads; one entry per CDR3 protein. In the table there are about 560,000 distinct CDR3 sequences, roughly 14% of which are singletons. This clonotype was detected ten times or more. The specimen sequenced was blood. This TCR was recovered from a woman aged 25-40 years with Graves' hyperthyroidism. This sequence joins TRBV24-1 and TRBJ2-1, with 8 bases lining up with TRBD2. In DNA, the CDR3 is TGTGCCACCAGTGACCCTGGAGGCGGGAGGCGCTACAATGAGCAGTTCTTC. Encoded protein: CATSDPGGGRRYNEQFF.